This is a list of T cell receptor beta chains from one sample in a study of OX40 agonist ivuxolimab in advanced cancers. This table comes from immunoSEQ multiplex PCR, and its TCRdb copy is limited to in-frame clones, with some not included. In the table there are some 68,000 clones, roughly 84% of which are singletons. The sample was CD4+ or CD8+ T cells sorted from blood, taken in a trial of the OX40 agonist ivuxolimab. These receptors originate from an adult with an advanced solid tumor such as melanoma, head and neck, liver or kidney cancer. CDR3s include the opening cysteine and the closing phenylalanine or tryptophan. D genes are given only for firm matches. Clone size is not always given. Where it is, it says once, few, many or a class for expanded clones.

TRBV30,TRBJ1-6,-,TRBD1,CAWSGTGYNSPLHF
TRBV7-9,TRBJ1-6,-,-,CASSLAGLDSPLHF
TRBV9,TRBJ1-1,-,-,CASSVGGARGRNTEAFF
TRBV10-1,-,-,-,CASSREGRPYEQYF
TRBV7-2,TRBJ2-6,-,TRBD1,CASSFKWTGADSGANVLTF
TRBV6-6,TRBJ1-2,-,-,CASSSQRDPPTYGYTF
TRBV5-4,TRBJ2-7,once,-,CASSLQGIPDEQYF
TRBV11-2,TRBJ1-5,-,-,CASSFGPAPNQPQHF
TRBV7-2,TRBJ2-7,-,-,CASSSMGGRGRSGYEQYF
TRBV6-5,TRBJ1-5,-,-,CASSKQGSQPQHF
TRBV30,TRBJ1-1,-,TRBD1,CAWSGQGARNTEAFF
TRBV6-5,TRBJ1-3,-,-,CASSYSGGNTIYF
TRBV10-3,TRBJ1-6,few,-,CAISEGGVNSPLHF
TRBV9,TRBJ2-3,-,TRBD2,CASSVVLAGGPLTDTQYF
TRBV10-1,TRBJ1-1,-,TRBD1,CASSDLTGSNTEAFF
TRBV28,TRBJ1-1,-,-,CASSLRGKGAEAFF
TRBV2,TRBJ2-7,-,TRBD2,CASSEAGGSDEQYF
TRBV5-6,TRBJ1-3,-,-,CASSLGFSSGNTIYF
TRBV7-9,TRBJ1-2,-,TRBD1,CASSIGTADGYTF
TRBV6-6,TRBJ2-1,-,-,CASSYDRSSYNEQFF
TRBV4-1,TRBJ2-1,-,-,CASSQDQIQVIGVYEQFF
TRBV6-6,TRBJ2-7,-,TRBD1,CASRRGLGYEQYF
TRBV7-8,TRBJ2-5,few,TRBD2,CASSAGTRGETQYF
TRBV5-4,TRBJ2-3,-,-,CASSLDSGSTDTQYF
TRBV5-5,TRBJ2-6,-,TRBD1,CASSFGTGTSGANVLTF
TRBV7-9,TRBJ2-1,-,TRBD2,CASSSRTSGAYNEQFF
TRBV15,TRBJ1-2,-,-,CATSRGGQSYGYTF
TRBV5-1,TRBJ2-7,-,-,CASKSGDEQYF
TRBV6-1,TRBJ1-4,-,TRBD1,CASRDRDRDWEKLFF
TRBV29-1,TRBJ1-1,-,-,CSYHRSNTEAFF
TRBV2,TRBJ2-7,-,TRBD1,CASSKSGQGAYEQYF
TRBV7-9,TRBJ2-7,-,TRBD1,CASSFDRGSYEQYF
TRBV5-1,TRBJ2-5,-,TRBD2,CASSFPMSTSGGIQETQYF
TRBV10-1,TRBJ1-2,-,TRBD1,CASSHPDRDAYGYTF
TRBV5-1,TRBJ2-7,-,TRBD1,CASSFTGTGHEQYF
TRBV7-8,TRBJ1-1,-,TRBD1,CASSPRQGILNTEAFF
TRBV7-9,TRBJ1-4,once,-,CASSSVRGTTNEKLFF
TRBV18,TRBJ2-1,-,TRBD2,CASSPAGLAGEEQFF
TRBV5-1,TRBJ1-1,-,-,CASSGGRNTEAFF
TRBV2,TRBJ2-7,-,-,CASNRDNRGYEQYF
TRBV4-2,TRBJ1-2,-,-,CASRQGGYYGYTF
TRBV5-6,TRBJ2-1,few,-,CASSSVWASLDFYNEQFF
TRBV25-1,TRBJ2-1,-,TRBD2,CASSASGSGVNEQFF
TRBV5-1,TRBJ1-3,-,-,CASKPGPQVVAPIYF
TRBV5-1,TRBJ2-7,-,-,CASSFDGAQYEQYF
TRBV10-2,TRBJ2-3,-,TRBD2,CASRVAGADTQYF
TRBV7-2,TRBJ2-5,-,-,CASSLGRQETQYF
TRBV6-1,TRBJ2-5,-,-,CASSDPGTLQETQYF
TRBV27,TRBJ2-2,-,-,CASRTPLRTGELFF
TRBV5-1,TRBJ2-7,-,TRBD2,CASSPPGGQRGGKFYEQYF
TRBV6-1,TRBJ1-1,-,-,CASSTRQENTEAFF
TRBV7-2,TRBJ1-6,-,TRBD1,CASSLRDSNNSPLHF
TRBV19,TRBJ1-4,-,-,CASSVGLRNEKLFF